This TCR beta chain was recovered during a study of cytomegalovirus exposure and HLA in healthy donors. Turning to the study itself: Of the donors genotyped, about 410 in all, less than 90% fell in the Caucasian-associated ancestry cluster. Study findings and constraints: Altogether, 150 to 200 TCR beta chains were recorded as cytomegalovirus-associated.

A multiplex PCR was run with 60 Vbeta primers and 13 Jbeta primers. Clones were sequenced by immunoSEQ multiplex PCR, and TCRdb holds only the in-frame ones, with some missing. The table lists 100,000 to 150,000 clones, around 80% of them singletons. In regard to this clone: The antigen remains undetermined.

The material sequenced was PBMCs. This sequence originates from a man in his fifties or sixties in good health and CMV-seronegative.

CDR3 DNA: TGTGCCAGCAGCTTAGGGACTAGCGGGATGGGGCACGAGCAGTACTTC. Its protein is CASSLGTSGMGHEQYF. The chain combines TRBV7-2 with TRBJ2-7, with 12 bases aligning to TRBD2. Per the germline V gene, CDR1 is SGHTA and CDR2 is FQGNSA. The CDR3 runs 16 residues. After removal of 1 base from V and 5 bases from J, the junction contained 6 bases not matched to a gene.